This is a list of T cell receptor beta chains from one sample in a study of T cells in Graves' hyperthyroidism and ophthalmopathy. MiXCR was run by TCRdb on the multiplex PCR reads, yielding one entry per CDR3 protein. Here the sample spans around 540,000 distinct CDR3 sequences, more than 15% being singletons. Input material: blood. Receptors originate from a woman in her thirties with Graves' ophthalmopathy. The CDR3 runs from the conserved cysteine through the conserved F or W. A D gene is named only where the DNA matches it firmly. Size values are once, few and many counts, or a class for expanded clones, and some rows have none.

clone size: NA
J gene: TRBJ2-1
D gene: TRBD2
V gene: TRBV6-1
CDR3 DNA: TGTGCCAGCAAACTTAGTAGCGGGAGTGGATACAATGAGCAGTTCTTC
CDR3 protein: CASKLSSGSGYNEQFF

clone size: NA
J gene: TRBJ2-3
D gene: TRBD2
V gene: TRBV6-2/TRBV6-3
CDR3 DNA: TGTGCCAGCACTACTAGCGGGAGCCCAGATACGCAGTATTTT
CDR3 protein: CASTTSGSPDTQYF

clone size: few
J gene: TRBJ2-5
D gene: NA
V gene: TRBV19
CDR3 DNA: TGTGCCACCCGAGTCGCGGGTGGAGAGACCCAGTACTTC
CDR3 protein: CATRVAGGETQYF

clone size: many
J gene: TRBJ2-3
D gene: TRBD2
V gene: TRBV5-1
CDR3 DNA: TGCGCCAGCAGCTGGCCGAGGGCCCTGCGGGAGGGCCCAGATACGCAGTATTTT
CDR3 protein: CASSWPRALREGPDTQYF

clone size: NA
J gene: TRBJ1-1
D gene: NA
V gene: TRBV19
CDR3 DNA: TGTGCCAGTAGTATAGGGGTCGCTGAAGCTTTCTTT
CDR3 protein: CASSIGVAEAFF

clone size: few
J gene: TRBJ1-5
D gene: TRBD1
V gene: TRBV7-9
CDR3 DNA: TGTGCCATTACGGGGACAGGCTCTAATCAGCCCCAGCATTTT
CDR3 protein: CAITGTGSNQPQHF

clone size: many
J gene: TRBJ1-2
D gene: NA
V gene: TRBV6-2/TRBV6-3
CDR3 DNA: TGTGCCAGCAGTTATAAACAAAACTATGGCTACACCTTC
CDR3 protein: CASSYKQNYGYTF

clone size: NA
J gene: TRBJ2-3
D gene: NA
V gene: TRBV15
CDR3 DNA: TGTGCCACCAGCACAAACACAGATACGCAGTATTTT
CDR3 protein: CATSTNTDTQYF

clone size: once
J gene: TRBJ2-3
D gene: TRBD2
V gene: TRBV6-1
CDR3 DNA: TGTGCCAGCGCCGGGACTAGCGGGAACTCAGATACGCAGTATTTT
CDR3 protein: CASAGTSGNSDTQYF

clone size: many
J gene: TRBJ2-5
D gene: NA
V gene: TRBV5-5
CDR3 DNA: TGTGCCAGCAGCCAACTAAACTGGGGCCAAGAGACCCAGTACTTC
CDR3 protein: CASSQLNWGQETQYF

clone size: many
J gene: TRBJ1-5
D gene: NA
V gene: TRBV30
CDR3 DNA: TGTGCCTGGAGTGTAGGTAGTAGTGGTCTGAGGAGCAATCAGCCCCAGCATTTT
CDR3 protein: CAWSVGSSGLRSNQPQHF

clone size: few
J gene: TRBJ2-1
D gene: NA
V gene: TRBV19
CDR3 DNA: TGTGCCAGTAGCATGGGGTTCTACAATGAGCAGTTCTTC
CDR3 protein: CASSMGFYNEQFF

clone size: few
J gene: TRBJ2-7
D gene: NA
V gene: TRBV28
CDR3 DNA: TGTGCCAGCAGTTCATATAGTCAGGGAAAGAACTACGAGCAGTACTTC
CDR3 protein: CASSSYSQGKNYEQYF

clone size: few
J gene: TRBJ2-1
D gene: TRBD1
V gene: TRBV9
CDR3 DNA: TGTGCCAGCAGCGCCGGGACAGGGGTTGGCAATGAGCAGTTCTTC
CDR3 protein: CASSAGTGVGNEQFF

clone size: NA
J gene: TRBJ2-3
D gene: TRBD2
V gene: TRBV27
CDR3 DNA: TGTGCCAGCAGTGTGGGACTAGCGCAAGATACGCAGTATTTT
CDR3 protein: CASSVGLAQDTQYF

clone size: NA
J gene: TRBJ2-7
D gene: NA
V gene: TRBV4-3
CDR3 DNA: TGCGCCAGCAGCCAAGATTGGACCTACGAGCAGTACTTC
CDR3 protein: CASSQDWTYEQYF

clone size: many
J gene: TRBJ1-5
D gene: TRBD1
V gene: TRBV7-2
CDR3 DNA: TGTGCCAGCAGCCGGACAGGGGTTAATCAGCCCCAGCATTTT
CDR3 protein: CASSRTGVNQPQHF

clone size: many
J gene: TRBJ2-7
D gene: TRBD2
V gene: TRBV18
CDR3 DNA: TGTGCCAGCTCACCAGGGGCGGGAGACGAGCAGTACTTC
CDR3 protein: CASSPGAGDEQYF

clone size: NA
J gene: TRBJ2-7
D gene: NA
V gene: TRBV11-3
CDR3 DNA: TGTGCCAGCAGCCCATATGGGGTTCCCTACGAGCAGTACTTC
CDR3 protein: CASSPYGVPYEQYF

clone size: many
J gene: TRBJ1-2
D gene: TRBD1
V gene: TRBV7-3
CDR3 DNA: TGTGCCAGCAGCTCCACAGGGGGTGGCGGCTACACCTTC
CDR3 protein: CASSSTGGGGYTF

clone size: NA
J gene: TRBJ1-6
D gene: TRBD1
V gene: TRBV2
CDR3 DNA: TGTGCCAGCAGCGGACAGGGGTTGCCCTCACCCCTCCACTTT
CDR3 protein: CASSGQGLPSPLHF

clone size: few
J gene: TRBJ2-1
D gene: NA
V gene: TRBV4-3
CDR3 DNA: TGCGCCAGCAGCCAAGGGGCGCGGTCCTACAATGAGCAGTTCTTC
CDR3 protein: CASSQGARSYNEQFF

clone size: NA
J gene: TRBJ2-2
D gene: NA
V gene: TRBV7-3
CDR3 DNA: TGTGCCAGCAAGGACATTGGGGACACCGGGGAGCTGTTTTTT
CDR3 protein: CASKDIGDTGELFF

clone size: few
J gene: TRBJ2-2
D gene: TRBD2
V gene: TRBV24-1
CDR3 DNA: TGTGCCACCAGTGATTTGTGGCTAGCGGGAGGGCCGAACACCGGGGAGCTGTTTTTT
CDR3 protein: CATSDLWLAGGPNTGELFF

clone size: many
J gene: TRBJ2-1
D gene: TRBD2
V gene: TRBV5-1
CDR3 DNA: TGCGCCAGCAGCTTACTAGCGGGAGCAGGATACAATGAGCAGTTCTTC
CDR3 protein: CASSLLAGAGYNEQFF

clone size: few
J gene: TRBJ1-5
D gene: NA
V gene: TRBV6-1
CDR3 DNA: TGTGCCAGCAGTGAACTGGGTTTGCAGCCCCAGCATTTT
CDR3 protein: CASSELGLQPQHF

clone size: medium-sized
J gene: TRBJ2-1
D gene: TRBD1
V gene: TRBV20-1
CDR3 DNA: TGCAGTGCTCAGACCGGGACAGACTACAATGAGCAGTTCTTC
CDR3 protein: CSAQTGTDYNEQFF

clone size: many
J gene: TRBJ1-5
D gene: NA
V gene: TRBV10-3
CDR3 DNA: TGTGCCATCAGTGAGGCACAGGAACATCAGCCCCAGCATTTT
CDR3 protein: CAISEAQEHQPQHF

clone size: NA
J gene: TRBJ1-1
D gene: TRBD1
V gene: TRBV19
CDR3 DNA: TGTGCCAGTAGTATAGCAGGGGGCAATGGTGAAGCTTTCTTT
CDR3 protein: CASSIAGGNGEAFF

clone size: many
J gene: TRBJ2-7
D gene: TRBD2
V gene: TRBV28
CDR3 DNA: TGTGCCAGCATAAAAGACGGGGGGTACGAGCAGTACTTC
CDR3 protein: CASIKDGGYEQYF

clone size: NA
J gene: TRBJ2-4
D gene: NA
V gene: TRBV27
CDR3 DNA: TGTGCCAGCAGTTTAACGGGGGTGGACAGTCAGTACTTC
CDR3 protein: CASSLTGVDSQYF

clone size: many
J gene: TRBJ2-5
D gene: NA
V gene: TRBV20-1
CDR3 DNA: TGCAGTGCACTCCGGGACGTACAAGAGACCCAGTACTTC
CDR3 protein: CSALRDVQETQYF

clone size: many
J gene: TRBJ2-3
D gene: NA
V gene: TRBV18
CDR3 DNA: TGTGCCAGCTCACCACAGGGGTTAACAGATACGCAGTATTTT
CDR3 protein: CASSPQGLTDTQYF

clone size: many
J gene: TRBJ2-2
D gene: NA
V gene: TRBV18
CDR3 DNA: TGTGCCAGCTCACCACCGGAGAACACCGGGGAGCTGTTTTTT
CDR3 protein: CASSPPENTGELFF

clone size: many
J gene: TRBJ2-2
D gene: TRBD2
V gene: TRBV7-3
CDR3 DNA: TGTGCCAGCAGCCCAAAGAAAGGACTAGGCGCCGGGGAGCTGTTTTTT
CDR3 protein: CASSPKKGLGAGELFF

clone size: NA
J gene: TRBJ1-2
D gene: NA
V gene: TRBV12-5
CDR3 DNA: TGTGCTAGTGGTTTTTCCTCAGGGTATGGCTACACCTTC
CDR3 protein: CASGFSSGYGYTF

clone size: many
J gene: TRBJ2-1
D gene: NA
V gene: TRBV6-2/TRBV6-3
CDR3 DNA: TGTGCCAGCAGTCCACTAGCCCGTGGGGAGCAGTTCTTC
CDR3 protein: CASSPLARGEQFF

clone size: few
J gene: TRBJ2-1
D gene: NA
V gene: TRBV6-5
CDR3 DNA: TGTGCCAGCAGTTACCCCAGGGGCGAGTCCTACAATGAGCAGTTCTTC
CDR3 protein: CASSYPRGESYNEQFF

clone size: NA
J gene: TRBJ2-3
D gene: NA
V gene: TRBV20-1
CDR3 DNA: TGCAGTGCTAGGCGAAGAAACATATACACAGATACGCAGTATTTT
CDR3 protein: CSARRRNIYTDTQYF

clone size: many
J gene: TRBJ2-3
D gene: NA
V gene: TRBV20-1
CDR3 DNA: TGCAGTGGGAGGAACCCTAGCACAGATACGCAGTATTTT
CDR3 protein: CSGRNPSTDTQYF

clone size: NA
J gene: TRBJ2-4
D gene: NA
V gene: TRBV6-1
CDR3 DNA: TGTGCCAGCAGTGACTCCCGGCACAGAGGACCTAATTCATGGTACTTC
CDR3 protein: CASSDSRHRGPNSWYF

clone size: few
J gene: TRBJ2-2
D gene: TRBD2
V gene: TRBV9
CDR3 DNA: TGTGCCAGCAGCGTAGTGGCGGGAGCGGTCGGGGAGCTGTTTTTT
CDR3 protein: CASSVVAGAVGELFF

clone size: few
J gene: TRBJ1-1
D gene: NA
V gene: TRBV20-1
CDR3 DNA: TGCAGTGCTTTAGGGAGCGGAGTCGAAGCTTTCTTT
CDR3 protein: CSALGSGVEAFF